The T cell receptor (beta chain) under discussion was sequenced for a study of radiotherapy plus CTLA-4 blockade in lung cancer (dated by TCRdb to the late 2010s). In the study overall: Among the enrolled patients, roughly 17% had an objective response, and 25% to 40% reached disease control.

Clipping removes 6 bases from V and 6 bases from J, with 10 as the unmatched junction base count. The CDR3 contains 14 residues, cysteine and phenylalanine counted. Only the CDR3 DNA stays, 42 bases, in frame from base 1. In the germline V gene, CDR1 corresponds to MNHNS and CDR2 to SASEGT. Points the paper makes about the study in general: The strongest predictors of response, as reported, were early dynamic changes in blood T cell clones along with a rise in serum interferon-beta after radiation. After treatment with radiotherapy and ipilimumab, TCR clones that originated in tumors expanded in peripheral blood.

Focal radiation therapy combined with CTLA-4 blockade (ipilimumab) was tested in patients with chemo-refractory metastatic non-small-cell lung cancer. The library was produced with the immunoSEQ multiplex PCR assay. TCRdb mirrors the immuneACCESS table, restricted to in-frame sequences. Some clones are absent from its copies; in checked studies, under half trace to an unresolved V gene, and the reason for the others is unknown. The sample contains tens of thousands of clones, more than 75% of them found a single time. The top ten clones comprise 40% of the sample. On this clone itself: This clone's antigen is unknown. Base qualities are not recorded, but no much larger clone differs from it by a single base.

This specimen was peripheral blood, taken from a patient treated with radiotherapy plus ipilimumab. The sequence was collected from a human donor with non-small cell lung cancer that progressed on radiotherapy plus ipilimumab. The V and J segments used are TRBV6-1 and TRBJ2-7; TRBD1 matches 8 bases in the middle. The nucleotide sequence is given as TGTGCCAGCAGAAAAGGACTACAGGGGGGCGAGCAGTACTTC. Its translation is CASRKGLQGGEQYF.